The rows below give T cell receptor beta chains drawn from one sample of a study of siplizumab effects on memory and regulatory T cells. Assay: immunoSEQ multiplex PCR; the TCRdb copy retains only in-frame clones and omits some. The data contain more than 85,000 clones, 91% of them singletons. Sequencing was carried out using CD4+ T cells sorted from blood. The receptor source for this set is a human donor in good health. Some clones in this sample may be carry-over from other donors' samples. CDR3s include the opening cysteine and the closing phenylalanine or tryptophan.

v_gene: TRBV29-1
j_gene: TRBJ2-7
CDR3aa: CSVWDRRSHEQYF

v_gene: TRBV5-4
j_gene: TRBJ2-7
CDR3aa: CASSSGTQVFEQYF

v_gene: TRBV28
j_gene: TRBJ2-7
CDR3aa: CASSLPWAEPSYEQYF

v_gene: TRBV6-5
j_gene: TRBJ2-7
CDR3aa: CASSSTGHPVSYEQYF

v_gene: TRBV28
j_gene: TRBJ1-3
CDR3aa: CASYPAAAVGNTIYF

v_gene: TRBV5-6
j_gene: TRBJ1-2
CDR3aa: CASSLAGARGGYTF

v_gene: TRBV7-8
j_gene: TRBJ2-7
CDR3aa: CASSLVGTAEQYF

v_gene: TRBV28
j_gene: TRBJ1-5
CDR3aa: CASSRNRQGGMGNQPQHF

v_gene: TRBV29-1
j_gene: TRBJ1-5
CDR3aa: CSVLGQANQPQHF

v_gene: TRBV6-5
j_gene: TRBJ2-7
CDR3aa: CASSSTSTGHRNEQYF

v_gene: TRBV27
j_gene: TRBJ2-3
CDR3aa: CASSLDLPPDTQYF

v_gene: TRBV11-2
j_gene: TRBJ1-5
CDR3aa: CASSLGGGQPQHF

v_gene: TRBV10-3
j_gene: TRBJ1-1
CDR3aa: CAISESGKANTEAFF

v_gene: TRBV5-8
j_gene: TRBJ2-3
CDR3aa: CASSLALAAVPDTQYF